The sequence of this TCR beta chain was determined in a study of response to subunit inactivated influenza vaccine. Findings and caveats of the study: Each seasonal influenza vaccination, the authors suggested, recruits few new T cells.

The ends lost 0 bases at V and 5 bases at J; junction bases unmatched: 4. The CDR3 contains 15 residues. Germline lookup yields CDR1 SGDLS and CDR2 YYNGEE. TCRdb itself ran the RT-PCR reads through MiXCR, one entry per CDR3 protein. The profile shows 150,000 to 200,000 distinct CDR3 sequences, roughly 11% of them singletons. This clonotype has just a few counts. What it binds is unknown. The source is a man aged 50-60 years who received an inactivated influenza vaccine. The genes are TRBV9 and TRBJ2-2; 7 nucleotides match TRBD2. The source was non-naive T cells sorted from PBMCs, collected around seven weeks after vaccination. The CDR3 protein is CASSVVASGTGELFF. CDR3 DNA: TGTGCCAGCAGCGTAGTGGCTAGCGGAACCGGGGAGCTGTTTTTT.